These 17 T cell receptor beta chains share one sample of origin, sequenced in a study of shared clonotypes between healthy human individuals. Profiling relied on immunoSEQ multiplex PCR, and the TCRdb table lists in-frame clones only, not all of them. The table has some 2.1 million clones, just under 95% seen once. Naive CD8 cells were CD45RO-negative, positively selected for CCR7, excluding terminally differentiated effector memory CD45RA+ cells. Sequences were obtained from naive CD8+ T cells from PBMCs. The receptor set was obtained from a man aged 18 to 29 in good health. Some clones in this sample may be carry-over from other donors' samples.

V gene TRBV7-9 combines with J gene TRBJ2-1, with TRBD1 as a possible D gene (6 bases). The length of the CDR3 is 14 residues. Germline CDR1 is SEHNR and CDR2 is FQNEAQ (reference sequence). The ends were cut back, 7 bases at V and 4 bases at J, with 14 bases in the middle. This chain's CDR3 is CASTIGTRYNEQFF. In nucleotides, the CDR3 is TGTGCCAGCACTATCGGGACAAGATACAATGAGCAGTTCTTC.

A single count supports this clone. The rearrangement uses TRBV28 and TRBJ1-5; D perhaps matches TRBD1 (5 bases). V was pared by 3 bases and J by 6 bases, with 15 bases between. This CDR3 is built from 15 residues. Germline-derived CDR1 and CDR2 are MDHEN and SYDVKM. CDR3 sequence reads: CASSFSMEGPQPQHF. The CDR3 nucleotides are TGTGCCAGCAGTTTCTCCATGGAGGGGCCTCAGCCCCAGCATTTT.

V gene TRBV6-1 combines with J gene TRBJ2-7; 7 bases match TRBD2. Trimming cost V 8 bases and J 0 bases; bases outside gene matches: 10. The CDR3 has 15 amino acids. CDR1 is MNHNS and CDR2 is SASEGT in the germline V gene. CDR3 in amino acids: CASSSTGLSSYEQYF. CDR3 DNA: TGTGCCAGCTCTTCGACGGGACTATCCTCCTACGAGCAGTACTTC.

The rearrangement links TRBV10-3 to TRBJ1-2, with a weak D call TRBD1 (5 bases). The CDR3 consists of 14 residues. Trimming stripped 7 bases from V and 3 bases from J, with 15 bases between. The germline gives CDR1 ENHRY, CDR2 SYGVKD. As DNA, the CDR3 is TGTGCCATCACCCCTGGGGCAGACTACTATGGCTACACCTTC. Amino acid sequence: CAITPGADYYGYTF.

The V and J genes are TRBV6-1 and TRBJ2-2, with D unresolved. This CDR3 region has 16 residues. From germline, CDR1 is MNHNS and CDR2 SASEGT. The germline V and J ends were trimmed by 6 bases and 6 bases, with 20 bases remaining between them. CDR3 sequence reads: CASREPQVVSAGELFF. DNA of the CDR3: TGTGCCAGCAGAGAACCCCAGGTGGTGTCGGCCGGGGAGCTGTTTTTT.

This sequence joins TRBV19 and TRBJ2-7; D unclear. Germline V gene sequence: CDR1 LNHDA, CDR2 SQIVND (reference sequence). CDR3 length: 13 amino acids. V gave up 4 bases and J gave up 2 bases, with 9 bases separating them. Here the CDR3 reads CASSTDQTYEQYF. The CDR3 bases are TGTGCCAGTAGTACGGACCAGACCTACGAGCAGTACTTC.

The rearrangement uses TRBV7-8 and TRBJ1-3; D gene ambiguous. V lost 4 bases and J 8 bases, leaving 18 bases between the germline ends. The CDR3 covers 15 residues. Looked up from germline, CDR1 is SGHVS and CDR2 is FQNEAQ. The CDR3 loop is CASSSNEGPGYTIYF. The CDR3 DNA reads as TGTGCCAGCAGCTCAAACGAAGGCCCAGGATACACCATATATTTT.

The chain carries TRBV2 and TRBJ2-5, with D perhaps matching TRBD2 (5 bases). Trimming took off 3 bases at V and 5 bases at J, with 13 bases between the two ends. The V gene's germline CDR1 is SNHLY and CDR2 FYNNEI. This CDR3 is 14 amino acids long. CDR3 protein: CASSEGFSGETQYF. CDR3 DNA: TGTGCCAGCAGTGAGGGGTTCTCGGGGGAGACCCAGTACTTC.

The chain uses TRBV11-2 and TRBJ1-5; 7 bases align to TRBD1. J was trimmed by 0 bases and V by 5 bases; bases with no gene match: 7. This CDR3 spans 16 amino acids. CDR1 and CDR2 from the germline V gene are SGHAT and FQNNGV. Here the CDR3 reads CASSHGTAYSNQPQHF. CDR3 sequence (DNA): TGTGCCAGCAGCCATGGGACAGCTTATAGCAATCAGCCCCAGCATTTT.

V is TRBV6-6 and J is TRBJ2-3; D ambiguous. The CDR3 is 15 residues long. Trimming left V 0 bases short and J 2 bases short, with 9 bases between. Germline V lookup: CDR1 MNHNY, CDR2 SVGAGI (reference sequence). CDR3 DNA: TGTGCCAGCAGTTACTCGCGCGGCCACACAGATACGCAGTATTTT. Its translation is CASSYSRGHTDTQYF.

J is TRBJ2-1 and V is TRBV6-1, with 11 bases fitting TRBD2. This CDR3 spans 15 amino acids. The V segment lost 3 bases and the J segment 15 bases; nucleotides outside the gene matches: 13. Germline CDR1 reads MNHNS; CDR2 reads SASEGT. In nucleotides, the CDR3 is TGTGCCAGCAGTGACCCGAGGGCTAGCGGGGGGCAGCCGTTCTTC. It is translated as CASSDPRASGGQPFF.

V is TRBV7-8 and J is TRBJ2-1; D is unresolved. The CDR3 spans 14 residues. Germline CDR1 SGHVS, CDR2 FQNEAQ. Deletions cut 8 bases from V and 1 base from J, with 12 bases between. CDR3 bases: TGTGCCAGCCGTTCTGTATTTTCCTACAATGAGCAGTTCTTC. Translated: CASRSVFSYNEQFF. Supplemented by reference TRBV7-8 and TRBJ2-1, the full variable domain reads GAGVSQSPRYKVAKRGQDVALRCDPISGHVSLFWYQQALGQGPEFLTYFQNEAQLDKSGLPSDRFFAERPEGSVSTLKIQRTQQEDSAVYLCASRSVFSYNEQFFGPGTRLTVL.

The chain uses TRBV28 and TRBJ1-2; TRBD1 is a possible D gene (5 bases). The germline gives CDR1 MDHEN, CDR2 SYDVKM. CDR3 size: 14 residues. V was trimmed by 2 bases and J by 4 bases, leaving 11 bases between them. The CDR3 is CASSLGGSAYGYTF. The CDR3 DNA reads TGTGCCAGCAGTTTAGGGGGTTCTGCCTATGGCTACACCTTC.

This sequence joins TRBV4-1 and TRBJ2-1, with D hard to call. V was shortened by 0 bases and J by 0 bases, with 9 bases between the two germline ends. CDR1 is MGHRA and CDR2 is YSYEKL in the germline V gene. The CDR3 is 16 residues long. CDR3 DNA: TGCGCCAGCAGCCAAGAGGGCGGCAGCTCCTACAATGAGCAGTTCTTC. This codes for CASSQEGGSSYNEQFF.

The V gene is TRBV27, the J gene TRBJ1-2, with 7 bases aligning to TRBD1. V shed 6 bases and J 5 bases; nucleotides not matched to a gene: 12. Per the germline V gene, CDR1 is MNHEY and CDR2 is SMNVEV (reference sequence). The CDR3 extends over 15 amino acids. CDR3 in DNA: TGTGCCAGCAGCTCCCGTATCGGGACAGATTATGGCTACACCTTC. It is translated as CASSSRIGTDYGYTF.

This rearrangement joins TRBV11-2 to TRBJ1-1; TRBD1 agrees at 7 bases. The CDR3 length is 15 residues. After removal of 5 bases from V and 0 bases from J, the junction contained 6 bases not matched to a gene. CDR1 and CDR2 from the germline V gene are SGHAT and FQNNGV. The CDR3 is CASSRGRILNTEAFF. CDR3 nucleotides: TGTGCCAGCAGCAGGGGGCGGATCTTGAACACTGAAGCTTTCTTT. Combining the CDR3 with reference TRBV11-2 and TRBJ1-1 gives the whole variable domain EAGVAQSPRYKIIEKRQSVAFWCNPISGHATLYWYQQILGQGPKLLIQFQNNGVVDDSQLPKDRFSAERLKGVDSTLKIQPAKLEDSAVYLCASSRGRILNTEAFFGQGTRLTVV.

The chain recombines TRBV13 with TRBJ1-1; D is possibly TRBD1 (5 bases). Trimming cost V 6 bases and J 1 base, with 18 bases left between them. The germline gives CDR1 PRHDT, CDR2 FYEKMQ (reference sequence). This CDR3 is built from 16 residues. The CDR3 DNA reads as TGTGCCAGCAGGGCTCCTCGCAGGGCTTCGAACACTGAAGCTTTCTTT. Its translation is CASRAPRRASNTEAFF. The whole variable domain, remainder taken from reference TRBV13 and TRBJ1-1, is AAGVIQSPRHLIKEKRETATLKCYPIPRHDTVYWYQQGPGQDPQFLISFYEKMQSDKGSIPDRFSAQQFSDYHSELNMSSLELGDSALYFCASRAPRRASNTEAFFGQGTRLTVV.